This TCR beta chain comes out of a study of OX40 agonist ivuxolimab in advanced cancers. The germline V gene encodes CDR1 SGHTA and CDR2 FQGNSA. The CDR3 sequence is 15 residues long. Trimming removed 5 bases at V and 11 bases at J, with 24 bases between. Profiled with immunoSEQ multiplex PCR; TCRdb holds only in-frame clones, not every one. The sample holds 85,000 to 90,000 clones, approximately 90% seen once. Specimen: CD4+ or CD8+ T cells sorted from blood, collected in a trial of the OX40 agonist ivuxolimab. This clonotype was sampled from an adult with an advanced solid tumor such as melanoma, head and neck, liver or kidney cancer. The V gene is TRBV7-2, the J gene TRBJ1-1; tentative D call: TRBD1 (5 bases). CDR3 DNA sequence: TGTGCCAGCAGCCCCCGGTTATTGGTAACCGGGGGTGCTTTCTTT. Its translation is CASSPRLLVTGGAFF.